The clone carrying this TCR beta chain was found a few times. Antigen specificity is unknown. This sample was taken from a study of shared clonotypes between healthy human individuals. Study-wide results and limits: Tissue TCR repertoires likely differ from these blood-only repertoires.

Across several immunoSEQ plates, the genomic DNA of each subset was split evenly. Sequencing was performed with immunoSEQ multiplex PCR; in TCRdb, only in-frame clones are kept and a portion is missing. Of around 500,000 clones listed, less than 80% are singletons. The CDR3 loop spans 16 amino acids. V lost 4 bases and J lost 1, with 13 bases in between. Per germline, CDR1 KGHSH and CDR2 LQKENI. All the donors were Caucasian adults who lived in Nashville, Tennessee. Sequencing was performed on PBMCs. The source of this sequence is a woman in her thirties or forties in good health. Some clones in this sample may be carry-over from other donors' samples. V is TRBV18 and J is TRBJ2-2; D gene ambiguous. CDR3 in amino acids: CASSQRSGGNTGELFF. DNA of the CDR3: TGTGCCAGCTCACAGCGAAGTGGCGGGAACACCGGGGAGCTGTTTTTT.